Sequencing of this TCR beta chain was carried out in a study of CD8 T cells in Susac syndrome. Reverse transcription of about 0.5 to 1 ug RNA was performed with random hexamers. From the immunoSEQ multiplex PCR reads, TCRdb called clonotypes with MiXCR, one entry per CDR3 protein. The sample lists about 300,000 distinct CDR3 sequences, over 75% occurring once. FACS enriched CD8+ TEMRA cells, while bulk CD8+ and CD4+ were negatively isolated. V was pared by 0 bases and J by 0 bases, with 8 bases between. The CDR3 length is 16 residues. Looked up from germline, CDR1 is KGHDR and CDR2 is SFDVKD. The TCR comes from a human donor with multiple sclerosis. The chain uses TRBV24-1 and TRBJ2-1; unclear D gene. The source material was CD8+ T cells from PBMCs. The CDR3 sequence is CATSDLGSVSYNEQFF. The CDR3 DNA reads TGTGCCACCAGTGATTTGGGTTCAGTCTCCTACAATGAGCAGTTCTTC.